The clone carrying this T cell receptor (beta chain) has more than one count but fewer than ten. The record originates from a study of T-cell memory formation after mild COVID-19. TCRdb itself ran the 5' RACE reads through MiXCR, one entry per CDR3 protein. The sample yields 300,000 to 350,000 distinct CDR3 sequences, about an eighth seen once. V gave up 1 base and J gave up 2 bases, with 9 bases separating them. Germline lookup yields CDR1 SGHAT and CDR2 FQNNGV. The CDR3 has 15 amino acids. Sequenced material: PBMCs or a T cell subset sorted from them (not recorded which). This clonotype was sampled from a man aged 18 to 29 who had mild COVID-19 (a few samples of this study predate the infection). Cell type and time point are not known. The chain recombines TRBV11-2 with TRBJ2-1; D remains ambiguous. The CDR3 spells CASSLVDRAYNEQFF. The CDR3 region has the DNA TGTGCCAGCAGCTTAGTGGACCGAGCCTACAATGAGCAGTTCTTC.